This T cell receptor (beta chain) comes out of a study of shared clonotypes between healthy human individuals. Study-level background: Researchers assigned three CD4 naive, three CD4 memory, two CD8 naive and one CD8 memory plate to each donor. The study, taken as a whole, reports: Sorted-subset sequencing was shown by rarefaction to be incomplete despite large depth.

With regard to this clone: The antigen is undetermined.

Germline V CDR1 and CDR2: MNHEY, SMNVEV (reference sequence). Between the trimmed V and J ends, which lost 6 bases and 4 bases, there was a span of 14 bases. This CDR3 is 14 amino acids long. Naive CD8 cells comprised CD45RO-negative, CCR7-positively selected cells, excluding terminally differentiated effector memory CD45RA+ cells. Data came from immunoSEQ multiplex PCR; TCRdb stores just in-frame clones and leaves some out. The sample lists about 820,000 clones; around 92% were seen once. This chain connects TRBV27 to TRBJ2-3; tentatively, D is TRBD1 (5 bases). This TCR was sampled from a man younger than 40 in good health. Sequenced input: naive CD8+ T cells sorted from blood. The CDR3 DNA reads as TGTGCCAGCAGGATCAGGGCTTTTGCAGATACGCAGTATTTT. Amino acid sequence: CASRIRAFADTQYF.